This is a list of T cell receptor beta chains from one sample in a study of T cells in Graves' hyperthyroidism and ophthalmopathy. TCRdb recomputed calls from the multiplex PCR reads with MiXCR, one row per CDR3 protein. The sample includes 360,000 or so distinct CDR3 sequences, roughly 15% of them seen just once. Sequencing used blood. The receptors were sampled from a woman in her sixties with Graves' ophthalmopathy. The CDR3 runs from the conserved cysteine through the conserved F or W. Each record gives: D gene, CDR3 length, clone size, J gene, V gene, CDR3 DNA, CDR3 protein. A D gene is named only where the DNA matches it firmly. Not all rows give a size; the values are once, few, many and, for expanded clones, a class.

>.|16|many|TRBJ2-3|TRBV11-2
TGTGCCAGCAGAACAAGGGCCCTCCTCACGGCAGATACGCAGTATTTT
CASRTRALLTADTQYF
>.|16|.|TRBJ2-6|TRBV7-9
TGTGCCAGCAGCCCACCCTCAGTTTCTGGGGCCAACGTCCTGACTTTC
CASSPPSVSGANVLTF
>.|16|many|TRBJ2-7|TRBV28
TGTGCCAGCAGCCCCCGGGGACAACTAAGCTCCTACGAGCAGTACTTC
CASSPRGQLSSYEQYF
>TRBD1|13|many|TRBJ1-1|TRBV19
TGTGCCAGTAGGATGGACAGGGACACTGAAGCTTTCTTT
CASRMDRDTEAFF
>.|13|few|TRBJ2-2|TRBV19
TGTGCCAGTAGTCTACAGGGAGGCGGGGAGCTGTTTTTT
CASSLQGGGELFF
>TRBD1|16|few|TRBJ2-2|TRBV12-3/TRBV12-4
TGTGCCAGCAGTTCCGCCGGGACAGGAGGAACCGGGGAGCTGTTTTTT
CASSSAGTGGTGELFF
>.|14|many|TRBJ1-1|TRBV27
TGTGCCAGCAGTTTCTCCGAGATGGACACTGAAGCTTTCTTT
CASSFSEMDTEAFF
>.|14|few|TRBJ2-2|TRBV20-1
TGCAGTGCTAGAGTTCAGCGGAACACCGGGGAGCTGTTTTTT
CSARVQRNTGELFF
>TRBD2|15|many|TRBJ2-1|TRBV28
TGTGCCAGCAGTAATAGCGGGAGGGCCTACAATGAGCAGTTCTTC
CASSNSGRAYNEQFF
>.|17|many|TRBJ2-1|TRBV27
TGTGCCAGCAGTTTATGGCGCGCCTCAAGCTCCTACAATGAGCAGTTCTTC
CASSLWRASSSYNEQFF
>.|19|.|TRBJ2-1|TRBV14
TGTGCCAGCAGCCAATCCTCTCGGTGGGGCTCTCCGGGATACAATGAGCAGTTCTTC
CASSQSSRWGSPGYNEQFF
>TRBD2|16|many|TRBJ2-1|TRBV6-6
TGTGCCAGCAGTTACTCTGGGGAGGGCCACTACAATGAGCAGTTCTTC
CASSYSGEGHYNEQFF
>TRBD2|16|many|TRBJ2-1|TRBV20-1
TGCAGTGCTAGTGATAGGACTAGCGGGACCTACAATGAGCAGTTCTTC
CSASDRTSGTYNEQFF
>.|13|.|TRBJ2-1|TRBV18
TGTGCCAGCTCACGGGCCCCTTACAATGAGCAGTTCTTC
CASSRAPYNEQFF
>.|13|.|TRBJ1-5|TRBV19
TGTGCCGGGGGTTTACAGGCTAATCAGCCCCAGCATTTT
CAGGLQANQPQHF
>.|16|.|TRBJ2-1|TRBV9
TGTGCCAGCTCCTGGGCCGACAGGAGCGGGACGGTTGAGCAGTTCTTC
CASSWADRSGTVEQFF